Listed here are 19 T cell receptor beta chains from one sample, sequenced in a study of blood T cell repertoires in COVID-19. Sequencing used immunoSEQ multiplex PCR; TCRdb keeps in-frame clones, though not all of them. The sample yields under 200,000 clones, approximately 85% seen once. Sequencing used peripheral blood. The origin of the receptors is a woman in her fifties or sixties with COVID-19, enrolled during active disease.

V gene TRBV7-9 combines with J gene TRBJ2-1; maybe TRBD2 (5 bases). Deletions cut 6 bases from V and 1 base from J, with 13 bases between. Germline V gene data show CDR1 as SEHNR and CDR2 as FQNEAQ (reference sequence). The CDR3 length is 15 residues. The CDR3 here is CASSTGGPSYNEQFF. CDR3 DNA: TGTGCCAGCAGTACCGGAGGTCCGTCCTACAATGAGCAGTTCTTC.

The chain is built from TRBV9 and TRBJ2-1; 10 nucleotides line up with TRBD1. CDR1 SGDLS and CDR2 YYNGEE come from the germline V gene. The CDR3 extends over 15 amino acids. V was clipped by 3 bases and J by 6 bases; unmatched bases: 6. The chain's CDR3 is CASSATGGSGNEQFF. The CDR3, as DNA: TGTGCCAGCAGCGCGACAGGGGGCTCGGGCAATGAGCAGTTCTTC.

This clone was seen only a few times. The chain recombines TRBV14 with TRBJ1-2; 8 bases match TRBD1. This CDR3 region has 17 residues. Germline V gene lookup returns CDR1 SGHDN and CDR2 FVKESK. J lost 5 bases, V lost 1 base, and 12 bases had no gene match. In DNA form, the CDR3 reads TGTGCCAGCAGCCAAGGGCGCGGTGGACAGGGTACTTATGGCTACACCTTC. It yields the protein CASSQGRGGQGTYGYTF.

J is TRBJ2-1 and V is TRBV11-3; TRBD1 agrees at 7 bases. Germline V lookup: CDR1 SGHNT, CDR2 YENEEA. Trimming at V came to 5 bases and at J to 4 bases, leaving 8 bases not matched to a gene. This CDR3 region has 15 residues. CDR3 region: CASSPRQGLYNEQFF. The CDR3 coding sequence is TGTGCCAGCAGCCCTCGACAGGGTTTATACAATGAGCAGTTCTTC.

This chain connects TRBV9 to TRBJ1-1; tentative D call: TRBD1 (5 bases). The germline CDR1 and CDR2 sequences are SGDLS and YYNGEE. V lost 0 bases, J lost 2 bases, and 8 bases lay in between. The CDR3 spans 14 residues. The CDR3 here is CASSVAGINTEAFF. The CDR3 DNA reads TGTGCCAGCAGCGTAGCAGGGATTAACACTGAAGCTTTCTTT.

V is TRBV3-1 (or the pseudogene TRBV3-2) and J is TRBJ2-5, with 14 bases fitting TRBD2. CDR1 is LGHDT, CDR2 YNNKEL, per germline (reference sequence). The CDR3 runs to 19 residues. J gave up 5 bases and V 5 bases, and 16 bases lay outside the gene matches. The DNA of the CDR3 is TGTGCCAGCAGCAAGAGAGGGACTAGCGGGAGAGGGAGATTGGAGACCCAGTACTTC. Residues: CASSKRGTSGRGRLETQYF.

The V and J genes are TRBV11-2 and TRBJ2-7; D gene unclear. CDR1 and CDR2 (germline): SGHAT, FQNNGV. V lost 0 bases, J lost 4 bases, and 10 bases lay in between. This CDR3 is 14 amino acids long. The CDR3 region has the DNA TGTGCCAGCAGCTTAGATGGAGCAGATTACGAGCAGTACGTC. This gives the protein CASSLDGADYEQYV.

The V and J genes are TRBV9 and TRBJ1-3, with 7 nucleotides matching TRBD1. Trimming at V came to 1 base and at J to 0 bases, leaving 4 bases not matched to a gene. Germline CDR1 reads SGDLS; CDR2 reads YYNGEE. The CDR3 has 16 amino acids. Written as DNA, the CDR3 is TGTGCCAGCAGCGTATTAGGGACAGACTCTGGAAACACCATATATTTT. Translated: CASSVLGTDSGNTIYF.

The chain employs TRBV4-2 and TRBJ1-2; 7 nucleotides match TRBD1. From germline, CDR1 is LGHNA and CDR2 YNFKEQ. V shed 0 bases and J 7 bases; nucleotides not matched to a gene: 2. There are 13 residues in the CDR3. CDR3 sequence reads: CASSQDSGGGYTF. CDR3 bases: TGTGCCAGCAGCCAAGATTCAGGGGGTGGCTACACCTTC.

The chain has TRBV3-1 (or the pseudogene TRBV3-2) and TRBJ1-1; no clear D. CDR3 length: 12 amino acids. Deletions cut 2 bases from V and 1 base from J, with 2 bases between. Germline loops: CDR1 LGHDT, CDR2 YNNKEL (reference sequence). The CDR3 DNA is TGTGCCAGCAGCCAACAGAACACTGAAGCTTTCTTT. Residues: CASSQQNTEAFF.

V is TRBV28 and J is TRBJ1-2; 9 bases align to TRBD1. The V gene's germline CDR1 is MDHEN and CDR2 SYDVKM. With V trimmed by 3 bases and J by 4 bases, 9 bases remained unmatched. This CDR3 region has 16 residues. CDR3 residues: CASSLPGQGRTYGYTF. DNA for the CDR3: TGTGCCAGCAGTTTGCCCGGACAGGGGCGAACCTATGGCTACACCTTC.

The V call is TRBV6-1, the J call TRBJ1-2, with 8 bases lining up with TRBD1. The CDR3 runs to 14 residues. V gave up 0 bases and J gave up 5 bases; unmatched junction bases: 2. Germline CDR1 and CDR2: MNHNS and SASEGT. CDR3 sequence: CASSEAGQAYGYTF. The CDR3 DNA reads as TGTGCCAGCAGTGAAGCGGGACAGGCATATGGCTACACCTTC.

The rearrangement joins TRBV7-9 to TRBJ2-1, with D unresolved. The CDR3 has 13 residues. V was pared by 2 bases and J by 5 bases, with 7 bases between. CDR1 and CDR2 from the germline V gene are SEHNR and FQNEAQ (reference sequence). Here the CDR3 reads CASSLSGNNEQFF. The DNA for the CDR3 is TGTGCCAGCAGCTTATCGGGTAACAATGAGCAGTTCTTC.

The V and J genes are TRBV19 and TRBJ2-1, with D hard to call. The V end was cut by 5 bases, the J end by 3 bases, with 8 bases between. This CDR3 has 13 amino acids. Germline loops: CDR1 LNHDA, CDR2 SQIVND (reference sequence). The CDR3 loop reads CASSSRSYNEQFF. CDR3 nucleotide sequence: TGTGCCAGTAGTTCCCGTAGCTACAATGAGCAGTTCTTC.

This clone was found once. The chain joins TRBV6-5 to TRBJ2-7, with 7 nucleotides matching TRBD1. V lost 6 bases to trimming and J lost 3 bases; unmatched junction nucleotides: 5. In germline, CDR1 is MNHEY, CDR2 SVGAGI. This CDR3 has 13 amino acids. CDR3 DNA sequence: TGTGCCAGCAGCCGGACAGGAATCTACGAGCAGTACGTC. Amino acid sequence: CASSRTGIYEQYV.

The V gene is TRBV19, the J gene TRBJ2-5; 7 positions agree with TRBD1. This CDR3 contains 16 residues. V lost 4 bases and J lost 5; bases outside the gene matches: 13. Germline lookup yields CDR1 LNHDA and CDR2 SQIVND (reference sequence). CDR3 protein: CASSKEGALLGETQYF. Here the CDR3 DNA reads TGTGCCAGTAGTAAAGAGGGGGCCCTCCTCGGGGAGACCCAGTACTTC.

This chain connects TRBV5-4 to TRBJ1-4; D gene uncertain. CDR1 and CDR2 (germline): SGHNT, YYREEE (reference sequence). Trimming removed 0 bases at V and 11 bases at J, with 8 bases between. This CDR3 has 12 residues. CDR3 amino acids: CASSLVAGKLFF. The CDR3 DNA reads as TGTGCCAGCAGCTTGGTGGCGGGGAAACTGTTTTTT.

V gene TRBV19 combines with J gene TRBJ1-5; D is ambiguous. Germline CDR1 is LNHDA and CDR2 is SQIVND (reference sequence). This CDR3 has 14 residues. V was cut by 8 bases and J by 0 bases, with 11 bases left in between. The CDR3, as DNA: TGTGCCAGTCAGGCGCCGTATAGCAATCAGCCCCAGCATTTT. Translation gives CASQAPYSNQPQHF.

The rearrangement uses TRBV5-1 and TRBJ2-3; 8 positions match TRBD2. In germline, CDR1 is SGHRS, CDR2 YFSETQ. This CDR3 spans 15 amino acids. V lost 2 bases, J lost 6 bases, and 8 bases stayed unmatched. The CDR3 nucleotides read TGCGCCAGCAGCTTACTGACTAGCGCTGGCGATACGCAGTATTTT. It codes for CASSLLTSAGDTQYF.